One T cell receptor (beta chain) is described in this entry. These data are taken from a study of patients and donors after allogeneic stem cell transplantation. V shed 7 bases and J 1 base; nucleotides not matched to a gene: 9. CDR3 length: 14 amino acids. Germline CDR1 reads SQVTM; CDR2 reads ANQGSEA. Each CDR3 protein gets one entry after TCRdb re-called the RT-PCR reads with MiXCR. The table includes 390,000 or so distinct CDR3 sequences, 15% to 20% detected once. Material: blood, either unsorted or a sorted T cell fraction (not recorded which). The J gene is TRBJ1-1, the V gene TRBV29-1; 7 nucleotides agree with TRBD1. The TCR originated in a human donor who was either an allogeneic HSCT recipient or a stem cell or donor lymphocyte infusion donor (not recorded which). It is not recorded whose cells these are; they may come from a transplant donor. The CDR3, as DNA: TGCAGCGCTCGGACAGGCGTGGGGAACACTGAAGCTTTCTTT. It is translated as CSARTGVGNTEAFF.